A single sample is the source of the 30 T cell receptor beta chains below, sequenced in a study of response to subunit inactivated influenza vaccine. TCRdb used MiXCR to reprocess the RT-PCR reads, holding one entry per CDR3 protein. This repertoire shows around 520,000 distinct CDR3 sequences, 25% found once; its top ten account for 1.5% to 2%. Sequences were derived from CD4+ T cells sorted from PBMCs, sampled 4 to 6 days after vaccination. All receptors derive from a man aged 50 to 59 who received an inactivated influenza vaccine.

This clonotype was found a few times. The chain couples TRBV7-2 to TRBJ1-2; 10 nucleotides line up with TRBD1. CDR1 and CDR2 from the germline V gene are SGHTA and FQGNSA. The CDR3 spans 15 residues. The ends lost 6 bases at V and 3 bases at J; junction bases unmatched: 7. The CDR3 nucleotides are TGTGCCAGCAGACAACGACAGGGGGCCGACTATGGCTACACCTTC. It codes for CASRQRQGADYGYTF.

This chain joins TRBV29-1 and TRBJ1-1; possibly TRBD1 for D (5 bases). In germline, CDR1 is SQVTM, CDR2 ANQGSEA. V was trimmed by 7 bases and J by 0 bases, leaving 21 bases between them. The CDR3 is made up of 16 amino acids. This CDR3 reads CSALWGPADMNTEAFF. The CDR3 DNA reads as TGCAGCGCCCTGTGGGGCCCCGCGGACATGAACACTGAAGCTTTCTTT.

The rearrangement links TRBV6-5 to TRBJ1-6, with D perhaps matching TRBD1 (6 bases). Between the trimmed V and J ends, which lost 3 bases and 6 bases, there was a span of 12 bases. CDR1 is MNHEY, CDR2 SVGAGI, per germline. The CDR3 is 15 residues long. The CDR3 is CASSYVTGPNSPLHF. As DNA, the CDR3 is TGTGCCAGCAGTTATGTCACAGGGCCTAATTCACCCCTCCACTTT.

The sample holds many counts of this clonotype. The chain is built from TRBV7-9 and TRBJ2-5; D ambiguous. Germline-derived CDR1 and CDR2 are SEHNR and FQNEAQ (reference sequence). The CDR3 covers 13 residues. The V end lost 5 bases, the J end lost 0 bases, and 7 bases lay between the germline ends. The CDR3, as DNA: TGTGCCAGCAGCCGTACGCACCAAGAGACCCAGTACTTC. It specifies CASSRTHQETQYF.

V and J are TRBV3-1 and TRBJ2-5, with TRBD2 matching over 7 bases. This CDR3 region has 17 residues. The trim removed 0 bases at V and 3 bases at J, leaving 10 bases unmatched. Germline-derived CDR1 and CDR2 are LGHDT and YNNKEL (reference sequence). DNA of the CDR3: TGTGCCAGCAGCCAAGAACGTCTGGCGGGGGAGAAAGAGACCCAGTACTTC. Translated, it gives CASSQERLAGEKETQYF.

J is TRBJ2-1 and V is TRBV14; TRBD1 matches at 11 bases. With V trimmed by 2 bases and J by 9 bases, 9 bases remained unmatched. The CDR3 extends over 16 amino acids. In germline, CDR1 is SGHDN, CDR2 FVKESK. CDR3 amino acids: CASSQFRDRGSREQFF. CDR3 bases: TGTGCCAGCAGCCAATTCCGGGACAGGGGGTCTCGTGAGCAGTTCTTC.

This clonotype was seen more than once but under ten times. The chain links TRBV6-2 or TRBV6-3 to TRBJ2-5, with D tentatively TRBD1 (6 bases). This CDR3 spans 14 amino acids. V dropped 4 bases and J dropped 4 bases, with 13 bases sitting between them. Germline V lookup: CDR1 MNHEY, CDR2 SVGEGT. CDR3 region: CASSSQGLRETQYF. The CDR3 DNA reads TGTGCCAGCAGTTCACAGGGTTTGAGAGAGACCCAGTACTTC.

The V gene is TRBV6-1, the J gene TRBJ2-3; TRBD2 agrees at 8 bases. V was clipped by 5 bases and J by 11 bases; unmatched bases: 9. Germline V gene sequence: CDR1 MNHNS, CDR2 SASEGT. The CDR3 sequence is 13 residues long. The CDR3, as DNA: TGTGCCAGCAGTCCTCGGGAGGGGGTTTTGCAGTATTTT. It codes for CASSPREGVLQYF.

V gene TRBV20-1 combines with J gene TRBJ2-3, with 8 positions matching TRBD2. The CDR3 spans 16 residues. V trimming: 6 bases; J trimming: 5 bases; junction bases outside the gene matches: 16. The germline gives CDR1 DFQATT, CDR2 SNEGSKA (reference sequence). This CDR3 is CSANAARGGPGDTQYF. The CDR3 nucleotides are TGCAGTGCAAACGCTGCCCGGGGGGGGCCTGGAGATACGCAGTATTTT.

The V and J genes are TRBV9 and TRBJ2-7; TRBD2 matches at 15 bases. CDR1 SGDLS and CDR2 YYNGEE come from the germline V gene. V lost 4 bases, J lost 2 bases, and 10 bases stayed unmatched. The CDR3 totals 18 residues. The CDR3 DNA reads TGTGCCAGCAGCCCCCAGGACGGACTAGCGGGAGGGACCTACGAGCAGTACTTC. It yields the protein CASSPQDGLAGGTYEQYF.

The chain uses TRBV6-1 and TRBJ2-1; 8 bases are shared with TRBD2. The CDR3 consists of 17 residues. Germline V gene sequence: CDR1 MNHNS, CDR2 SASEGT. With 4 bases clipped from V and 7 bases from J, the junction kept 15 bases outside the gene matches. The CDR3: CASSANPGGVARNEQFF. Written as DNA, the CDR3 is TGTGCCAGCAGTGCCAACCCGGGGGGGGTAGCGAGGAATGAGCAGTTCTTC.

This sequence joins TRBV4-1 and TRBJ1-1; D may be TRBD1 (5 bases). CDR1 and CDR2 from the germline V gene are MGHRA and YSYEKL. V was trimmed by 1 base and J by 4 bases, leaving 10 bases between them. This CDR3 region has 14 residues. The CDR3 here is CASSQGVRGTEAFF. CDR3 in DNA: TGCGCCAGCAGCCAAGGGGTTAGGGGCACTGAAGCTTTCTTT.

In its sample, this clonotype was seen a few times. This chain joins TRBV9 and TRBJ1-2, with D maybe TRBD1 (5 bases). The CDR3 consists of 15 residues. With 6 bases removed from V and 5 bases from J, the gap between germline ends came to 20 bases. Germline V gene lookup returns CDR1 SGDLS and CDR2 YYNGEE. The CDR3 nucleotides read TGTGCCAGCAACGAGGGGAGCAGCTCGGATTATGGCTACACCTTC. Residues: CASNEGSSSDYGYTF.

This clonotype was found a few times. The V gene is TRBV12-3 or TRBV12-4, the J gene TRBJ2-5, with TRBD1 matching 11 bases. CDR3 length equals 14 residues. V was clipped by 7 bases and J by 4 bases; unmatched bases: 5. In DNA, the CDR3 is TGTGCCAGCACTCGGACAGGGGGCATAGAGACCCAGTACTTC. It yields the protein CASTRTGGIETQYF.

The rearrangement uses TRBV11-1 and TRBJ2-1; D not certain. V was cut by 2 bases and J by 1 base, with 18 bases left in between. The CDR3 spans 18 residues. CDR1 and CDR2 from the germline V gene are SGHAT and FQDESV (reference sequence). The CDR3 spells CASSLYYPLTFSYNEQFF. In nucleotides, the CDR3 is TGTGCCAGCAGCTTATACTATCCCCTTACCTTTTCCTACAATGAGCAGTTCTTC.

This clonotype was counted between two and nine times. The chain recombines TRBV12-3 or TRBV12-4 with TRBJ2-5; maybe TRBD1 (5 bases). This CDR3 region has 14 residues. The germline V and J ends were trimmed by 5 bases and 5 bases, with 15 bases remaining between them. CDR3 residues: CASSPPGARETQYF. In DNA, the CDR3 is TGTGCCAGCAGTCCCCCTGGGGCACGGGAGACCCAGTACTTC.

The V call is TRBV12-3 or TRBV12-4, the J call TRBJ2-2, with 11 bases fitting TRBD2. The junction had 8 bases not matched to a gene; V was cut back by 4 bases and J by 7 bases. The CDR3 length is 16 residues. CDR3 amino acids: CASSSGLAGSLGELFF. The CDR3 nucleotides read TGTGCCAGCAGTTCCGGACTAGCGGGTAGCCTCGGGGAGCTGTTTTTT.

This clonotype turned up a few times. This rearrangement joins TRBV3-1 to TRBJ1-1; D uncertain. The germline V and J ends were trimmed by 4 bases and 10 bases, with 13 bases remaining between them. Germline CDR1 reads LGHDT; CDR2 reads YNNKEL (reference sequence). The CDR3 is made up of 12 amino acids. The CDR3 coding sequence is TGTGCCAGCAGCCGCGGTCACGAGTCAGCTTTCTTT. This sequence encodes CASSRGHESAFF.

This rearrangement joins TRBV10-3 to TRBJ2-7; no clear D. V gave up 4 bases and J gave up 6 bases, with 10 bases separating them. CDR3 length: 12 amino acids. Germline lookup yields CDR1 ENHRY and CDR2 SYGVKD. CDR3 loop: CAISVDEAEQYF. The CDR3 nucleotides are TGTGCCATCAGTGTGGACGAGGCCGAGCAGTACTTC.

This clonotype was seen a handful of times. V and J are TRBV6-2 or TRBV6-3 and TRBJ2-7; 15 nucleotides agree with TRBD2. The germline CDR1 and CDR2 sequences are MNHEY and SVGEGT. V lost 5 bases to trimming and J lost 2 bases; unmatched junction nucleotides: 10. The CDR3 is 18 residues long. The CDR3 loop reads CASSGGTSGGQLPYEQYF. The CDR3 bases are TGTGCCAGCAGTGGCGGGACTAGCGGGGGGCAACTCCCCTACGAGCAGTACTTC.

The chain employs TRBV12-3 or TRBV12-4 and TRBJ1-2, with D possibly being TRBD1 (5 bases). The V end lost 3 bases, the J end lost 6 bases, and 11 bases lay between the germline ends. This CDR3 has 13 amino acids. In DNA form, the CDR3 reads TGTGCCAGCAGTTTTGGCAGGGAGGATGGCTACACCTTC. Amino acids: CASSFGREDGYTF.

The V call is TRBV5-1, the J call TRBJ2-3, with 10 nucleotides matching TRBD1. The V gene's germline CDR1 is SGHRS and CDR2 YFSETQ. The CDR3 is 16 amino acids. The V and J ends lost 5 bases and 2 bases, in that order; junction bases with no gene match: 8. CDR3 nucleotide sequence: TGCGCCAGCAGTTCGGGACAGGGGATGAACACAGATACGCAGTATTTT. Translating it yields CASSSGQGMNTDTQYF.

The chain joins TRBV7-2 to TRBJ1-5, with D hard to call. V was pared by 5 bases and J by 0 bases, with 5 bases between. Germline CDR1 is SGHTA and CDR2 is FQGNSA. The CDR3 has 13 amino acids. The DNA for the CDR3 is TGTGCCAGCAGCGCCCGTAGCAATCAGCCCCAGCATTTT. Translated: CASSARSNQPQHF.

The chain links TRBV10-3 to TRBJ2-7; 7 nucleotides align to TRBD1. Germline trimming cut 5 bases from V and 5 bases from J; bases unmatched to any gene: 3. Germline V CDR1 and CDR2: ENHRY, SYGVKD. The CDR3 has 12 amino acids. For the CDR3, the DNA is TGTGCCATCAGTACAACAGGGGACGAGCAGTACTTC. Translation: CAISTTGDEQYF.

V gene TRBV11-2 combines with J gene TRBJ2-4; perhaps TRBD1 as D (6 bases). The germline V and J ends were trimmed by 4 bases and 1 base, with 14 bases remaining between them. The germline CDR1 and CDR2 sequences are SGHAT and FQNNGV. CDR3 size: 16 residues. In nucleotides, the CDR3 is TGTGCCAGCAGCTCCTACAGGGCCCAGGCCAAAAACATTCAGTACTTC. Translated: CASSSYRAQAKNIQYF.

This clonotype has at least ten counts. The germline gene is not matched at one end of the junction; a read error may be the cause. The rearrangement uses TRBV5-1 and TRBJ2-7; 7 bases align to TRBD1. Germline CDR1 SGHRS, CDR2 YFSETQ. The CDR3 spans 14 residues. CDR3 in amino acids: CASSPGTGAYEQYF. CDR3 coding DNA: TGTGCCAGCTCCCCCGGAACAGGGGCCTACGAGCAGTACTTC.

J is TRBJ2-3 and V is TRBV6-5; 12 nucleotides line up with TRBD2. The CDR3 extends over 17 amino acids. Germline CDR1 MNHEY, CDR2 SVGAGI. The ends lost 2 bases at V and 4 bases at J; junction bases unmatched: 7. The CDR3 DNA follows: TGTGCCAGCAGTTACGGGGCTAGCGGGGGGGCCCCAGATACGCAGTATTTT. Residues: CASSYGASGGAPDTQYF.

The chain uses TRBV12-3 or TRBV12-4 and TRBJ2-2; D ambiguous. Trimming took 3 bases from V and 5 from J, leaving 4 bases between them. The CDR3 spans 12 residues. CDR3 sequence (DNA): TGTGCCAGCAGTTTTTATACCGGGGAGCTGTTTTTT. It is translated as CASSFYTGELFF.

In this sample, this clonotype turned up a few times. The chain carries TRBV12-3 or TRBV12-4 and TRBJ1-6; D uncertain. The CDR3 sequence is 15 residues long. V was trimmed by 0 bases and J by 7 bases, leaving 10 bases between them. The CDR3 nucleotides are TGTGCCAGCAGTTTAGCTTTTAGAGAGAATTCACCCCTCCACTTT. This translates into CASSLAFRENSPLHF.

This chain joins TRBV5-1 and TRBJ1-5; D not certain. This CDR3 comprises 15 residues. Germline-derived CDR1 and CDR2 are SGHRS and YFSETQ. The V end lost 1 base, the J end lost 2 bases, and 10 bases lay between the germline ends. CDR3 sequence (DNA): TGCGCCAGCAGCTTGTCAGCAGGAGGCAATCAGCCCCAGCATTTT. Translation: CASSLSAGGNQPQHF.